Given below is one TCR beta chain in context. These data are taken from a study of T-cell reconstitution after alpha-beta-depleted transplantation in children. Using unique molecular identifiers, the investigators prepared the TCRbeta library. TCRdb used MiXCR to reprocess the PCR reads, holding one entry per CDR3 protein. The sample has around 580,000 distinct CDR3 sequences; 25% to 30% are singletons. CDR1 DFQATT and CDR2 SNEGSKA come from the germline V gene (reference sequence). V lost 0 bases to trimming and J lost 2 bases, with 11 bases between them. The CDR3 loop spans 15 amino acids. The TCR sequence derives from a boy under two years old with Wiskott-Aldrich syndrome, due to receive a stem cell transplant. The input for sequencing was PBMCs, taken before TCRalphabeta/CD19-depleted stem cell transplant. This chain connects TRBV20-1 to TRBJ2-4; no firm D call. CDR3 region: CSAREWGQPKNIQYF. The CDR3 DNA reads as TGCAGTGCTAGAGAGTGGGGTCAACCCAAAAACATTCAGTACTTC.